A selection of T cell receptor beta chains follows, all from one sample in a study of T-cell reconstitution after alpha-beta-depleted transplantation in children. TCRdb analysed the PCR reads with MiXCR anew, one entry per CDR3 protein. The sample holds approximately 99,000 distinct CDR3 sequences, almost 6.5% seen once. The specimen was PBMCs, mostly from graft donor cells, collected 360 days after TCRalphabeta/CD19-depleted stem cell transplant. The receptor source for this set is a male patient aged 2-9 years who had a stem cell transplant for acute lymphoblastic leukemia, so the T cells may come from the graft donor. Each CDR3 is given without its conserved first and last residue.

CDR3 length: 13; V gene: TRBV2; J gene: TRBJ1-2; CDR3 protein: ASSSGQGRGYGYT
CDR3 length: 12; V gene: TRBV6-5; J gene: TRBJ2-2; CDR3 protein: ASSIQGNTGELF
CDR3 length: 6; V gene: TRBV6-1; J gene: TRBJ1-1; CDR3 protein: ALGSAF
CDR3 length: 11; V gene: TRBV30; J gene: TRBJ2-3; CDR3 protein: AHRTWASDTQY
CDR3 length: 12; V gene: TRBV3-1; J gene: TRBJ2-5; CDR3 protein: ASSHLDGQETQY
CDR3 length: 12; V gene: TRBV4-2; J gene: TRBJ1-4; CDR3 protein: ASSQDLGAGKLF
CDR3 length: 12; V gene: TRBV4-3; J gene: TRBJ1-6; CDR3 protein: ASSQWRGSSPLH
CDR3 length: 14; V gene: TRBV6-5; J gene: TRBJ2-1; CDR3 protein: ASSYSPGTSYNEQF
CDR3 length: 13; V gene: TRBV13; J gene: TRBJ2-5; CDR3 protein: ASSARGLYQETQY
CDR3 length: 16; V gene: TRBV3-1; J gene: TRBJ2-5; CDR3 protein: ASSQEGLAGGPRETQY
CDR3 length: 10; V gene: TRBV5-1; J gene: TRBJ1-2; CDR3 protein: ASSLGPPGYT
CDR3 length: 10; V gene: TRBV6-2/TRBV6-3; J gene: TRBJ2-7; CDR3 protein: ASSYNFYEQY
CDR3 length: 15; V gene: TRBV10-3; J gene: TRBJ2-2; CDR3 protein: AISEFIRSLGGGELF
CDR3 length: 13; V gene: TRBV27; J gene: TRBJ1-5; CDR3 protein: ASSKAQPRNQPQH
CDR3 length: 12; V gene: TRBV4-1; J gene: TRBJ1-2; CDR3 protein: ASSQEQANYGYT
CDR3 length: 11; V gene: TRBV4-1; J gene: TRBJ2-7; CDR3 protein: ASSQARKDEQY
CDR3 length: 14; V gene: TRBV7-9; J gene: TRBJ2-5; CDR3 protein: ASSFLSGRSRETQY
CDR3 length: 13; V gene: TRBV6-5; J gene: TRBJ1-4; CDR3 protein: ASSYSPAGNEKLF
CDR3 length: 14; V gene: TRBV28; J gene: TRBJ1-5; CDR3 protein: ASRSGTGVRDQPQH
CDR3 length: 10; V gene: TRBV24-1; J gene: TRBJ2-3; CDR3 protein: ATSESTDTQY
CDR3 length: 12; V gene: TRBV12-3/TRBV12-4; J gene: TRBJ1-5; CDR3 protein: ASRPQGKRQPQH
CDR3 length: 13; V gene: TRBV3-1; J gene: TRBJ2-3; CDR3 protein: ASSQDNPPTDTQY